This entry describes one TCR beta chain. No cognate antigen has been identified for it. Base-call qualities are not available, and no considerably larger clone is one nucleotide away. Taken from cysteine to phenylalanine, the CDR3 has 18 residues. The entry retains the CDR3 DNA only, 54 bases that are in frame from base 1. CDR1 and CDR2, per the germline V gene (reference sequence), are MNHEY and SMNVEV. V loses 3 bases, J loses 2 bases, and the germline ends lie 19 bases apart. The sample originates from a study of shared clonotypes between healthy human individuals (dated by TCRdb to the early 2020s). Turning to the overall study: Two women and a few men aged 18 to 49 years were included in the cohort. Libraries were prepared and TCR repertoires were sequenced by different laboratories using diverse techniques, in order to increase sequencing depth and limit assay-specific biases. The study deeply sequenced blood TCR repertoires of about 5 healthy adults to estimate repertoire size and the extent of clonotype sharing between individuals. Between about 0.8 and 9 billion PBMCs per donor were obtained by leukapheresis. For each donor, three plates each were used for CD4 naive and CD4 memory, two plates were used for CD8 naive, and one plate was used for CD8 memory. What the authors observed across the whole study: Pairwise subsampling led to the expectation that sequencing depth would affect the degree of clonotype sharing among donors. Even with the large sequencing depth, rarefaction of the sorted-subset datasets indicated that sequencing was incomplete. Higher generation probabilities were observed for clonotypes shared by all four sorted-subset donors than for non-shared clonotypes. Naive subsets generally had larger estimated clonotype richness than memory subsets did. Sharing across several donors was observed for around 5% of naive CD4, less than 4% of naive CD8, roughly 2.4% of memory CD4, and about 0.4% of memory CD8 clonotypes. The small number of donors limited the genetic and exposure-history diversity represented. Only blood was sampled, and tissue TCR repertoires likely differ from those in blood.

Using the deep immunoSEQ assay, multiplex PCR amplified TCR CDR3 regions from genomic DNA. Extracted genomic DNA from each cell subset was spread evenly across all wells of several immunoSEQ 96-well plates, with each plate serving as a replicate. Each replicate PCR for sorted subsets received approximately 200 ng genomic DNA, equal to some 32,000 T cell genomes. Purified libraries were measured with a Qubit 3.0 fluorometer, size-checked on a Bioanalyzer 2100, and measured again with the KAPA Library Quantification kit. A separate single-read 150-cycle Illumina NextSeq 550 flow cell was used to sequence each immunoSEQ 96-well plate. The paper's processing steps were these. Because the immunoSEQ output included only junctional sequences and no quality scores, the filtering could not be the same as the filtering used for full-length reads. Sequences were annotated with PyIR, a Python wrapper for IgBLAST v1.9, and V/J genes and CDR3 were assigned using IMGT germline references. Any read was removed if the V/J assignment was weak (E-value above 1e-6), the CDR3 was missing, or the read contained stop codons, out-of-frame junctions, or ambiguous translated residues. V3J clonotypes were defined as sequences sharing the same inferred V gene, J gene, and CDR3 amino acid sequence. To compute the percentage overlap between repertoires, the number of shared unique clonotypes was divided by the size of the smaller repertoire. Repertoire richness was assessed with RTK rarefaction, the Chao1 estimator, and Recon v2.1 estimates of unobserved clonotypes. For all TCRbeta clonotypes obtained by the gDNA method from a handful of donors, generation probabilities were computed with OLGA. The clones in this table, taken by TCRdb from immuneACCESS, are in-frame only. Not every clone is retained; where verified, under half of the shortfall comes from an unresolved V gene, and the cause of the rest is unknown. V, J and clone size are those of that table, while D and trimming were read from the DNA. The sample table holds more than 2,000,000 clones, of which over 90% were seen once. The leading ten clones occupy around 0.4% of the sample.

Donors were healthy HIV-negative adults with no recently reported acute infections or vaccinations. Every donor was a Caucasian adult living in Nashville, Tennessee, USA. CD4+ T cells were enriched through magnetic negative selection, after which naive cells were positively selected on CD45RA and the remaining negative fraction served as the memory subset. Blood was obtained by leukapheresis, after which PBMCs were separated by Ficoll-Histopaque density gradient centrifugation and cryopreserved in liquid nitrogen vapor phase. Analytical flow cytometry was used to check the purity and quantity of every magnetically sorted T cell population. From each sorted fraction, genomic DNA was isolated and quantified by UV absorbance on a Nanodrop 2000c.

Recombination linked TRBV27 to TRBJ1-4; a weak D assignment points to TRBD1 (5 bases agree). Input material: naive CD4+ T cells from PBMCs. The cell subset or site label, read with the paper, signifies: CD45RA+ positively selected. This sequence was found in a man between 18 and 29 years old in good health. Some clones in this sample may be carry-over from other donors' samples. The CDR3 amino acid sequence is: CASSFSRERVRTNEKLFF. The base sequence is TGTGCCAGCAGTTTCAGCAGGGAGCGTGTAAGGACTAATGAAAAACTGTTTTTT.